What follows describes a single TCR beta chain. Its antigen is currently unknown. Method: immunoSEQ multiplex PCR; TCRdb's copy keeps in-frame clones and lacks some. The data show over 65,000 clones, around 84% seen once. The sample comes from a study of OX40 agonist ivuxolimab in advanced cancers. Study details: People in dose escalation had one of these cancers: hepatocellular carcinoma, melanoma, renal cell or head and neck cancer. Two cutaneous melanoma patients and one hepatocellular carcinoma patient, three in all, had partial responses. Study-wide results and caveats: In the 0.1 to 3.0 mg/kg range, CD4+ and CD8+ blood T cells had expanded clonally by week 6. Antigen specificity was not determined for the expanded peripheral T cells.

The V end was cut by 5 bases, the J end by 7 bases, with 18 bases between. Per the germline V gene, CDR1 is SGHVS and CDR2 is FNYEAQ. The CDR3 is made up of 15 amino acids. The sequence was collected from an adult with an advanced solid tumor such as melanoma, head and neck, liver or kidney cancer. The gene calls are TRBV7-6 and TRBJ2-1; D is perhaps TRBD2 (6 bases). Specimen: CD4+ or CD8+ T cells sorted from blood, collected in a trial of the OX40 agonist ivuxolimab. In DNA, the CDR3 is TGTGCCAGCAGCCTCAGGGTGGAGACTAGAAATGAGCAGTTCTTC. Translated: CASSLRVETRNEQFF.